Listed here are 10 T cell receptor beta chains from one sample, sequenced in a study of blood T cell repertoires in COVID-19. Using immunoSEQ multiplex PCR, the repertoire was profiled, and TCRdb retains in-frame clones only, with some absent. The repertoire holds 340,000 or so clones, with around four fifths as singletons. The sequenced material came from peripheral blood. These receptors were obtained from a man under 40 with active or convalescent COVID-19.

This chain joins TRBV9 and TRBJ1-6, with a tentative D call TRBD1 (6 bases). CDR1 is SGDLS, CDR2 YYNGEE, per germline. This CDR3 is 14 amino acids long. Deletions cut 0 bases from V and 10 bases from J, with 11 bases between. DNA of the CDR3: TGTGCCAGCAGCGTAGGTCAGGGGTCCTCACCCCTCCACTTT. Protein sequence: CASSVGQGSSPLHF.

The V gene is TRBV25-1, the J gene TRBJ2-7; D might be TRBD2 (5 bases). Germline CDR1 and CDR2: MGHDK and SYGVNS. The ends were cut back, 6 bases at V and 1 base at J, with 13 bases in the middle. This CDR3 spans 14 amino acids. CDR3 sequence: CASRGEGLSYEQYF. CDR3 in DNA: TGTGCCAGCAGGGGAGAGGGTTTGTCCTACGAGCAGTACTTC.

The V gene is TRBV30, the J gene TRBJ1-2; TRBD1 might be the D (5 bases). V lost 2 bases, J lost 8 bases, and 12 bases lay in between. This CDR3 region has 12 residues. The germline CDR1 and CDR2 sequences are GTSNPN and SVGIG (reference sequence). CDR3 nucleotide sequence: TGTGCCTGGAGTCGAGGGGCGGGAGGCTACACCTTC. The encoded protein is CAWSRGAGGYTF.

The chain recombines TRBV15 with TRBJ2-2; D perhaps matches TRBD1 (7 bases). Trimming stripped 8 bases from V and 2 bases from J, with 15 bases between. This CDR3 spans 15 amino acids. CDR1 is LNHNV and CDR2 is YYDKDF in the germline V gene (reference sequence). CDR3 nucleotides: TGTGCCACCCAGGGGGGAGTAACTAACACCGGGGAGCTGTTTTTT. It encodes CATQGGVTNTGELFF.

The V and J genes are TRBV7-2 and TRBJ2-2; perhaps TRBD2 as D (7 bases). V shed 7 bases and J shed 2 bases, with 11 bases lying between them. The CDR3 loop spans 14 amino acids. CDR1 and CDR2 (germline): SGHTA, FQGNSA. As DNA, the CDR3 is TGTGCCAGCACCGCGGGGGCCAACACCGGGGAGCTGTTTTTT. It translates to CASTAGANTGELFF.

The chain is built from TRBV4-1 and TRBJ2-7; D unclear. The V end was cut by 0 bases, the J end by 5 bases, with 8 bases between. Germline assignment: CDR1 MGHRA and CDR2 YSYEKL. CDR3 size: 13 residues. The CDR3 DNA follows: TGCGCCAGCAGCCAAGATAGAGTAAACGAGCAGTACTTC. Translating it yields CASSQDRVNEQYF.

This clone came up a few times. The V and J genes are TRBV15 and TRBJ2-1, with 9 bases that match TRBD2. CDR1 LNHNV and CDR2 YYDKDF come from the germline V gene (reference sequence). CDR3 size: 18 residues. V was clipped by 3 bases and J by 5 bases; unmatched bases: 14. CDR3 nucleotide sequence: TGTGCCACCAGCAGTTCCAGAACCCTAGCGGGAATTGACAATGAGCAGTTCTTC. Encoded protein: CATSSSRTLAGIDNEQFF.

This chain uses TRBV19 with TRBJ2-5; 11 nucleotides agree with TRBD1. V gave up 5 bases and J gave up 3 bases; unmatched junction bases: 8. The germline V gene encodes CDR1 LNHDA and CDR2 SQIVND (reference sequence). The length of the CDR3 is 16 residues. CDR3 sequence reads: CASSRGTGGTEETQYF. DNA for the CDR3: TGTGCCAGTAGTCGGGGGACAGGGGGGACGGAAGAGACCCAGTACTTC.

This chain uses TRBV4-3 with TRBJ1-2, with 8 bases identical to TRBD1. The V segment lost 1 base and the J segment 6 bases; nucleotides outside the gene matches: 7. The CDR3 is 15 amino acids. The germline gives CDR1 LGHNA, CDR2 YSLEER. The CDR3 spells CASSQVDRQGNGYTF. CDR3 DNA: TGCGCCAGCAGCCAAGTCGATCGACAGGGGAATGGCTACACCTTC.

This chain connects TRBV5-4 to TRBJ2-7, with 13 bases matching TRBD2. Per the germline V gene, CDR1 is SGHNT and CDR2 is YYREEE (reference sequence). The CDR3 extends over 12 amino acids. The CDR3 reads CASSSPGLAGEV. The CDR3 bases are TGTGCCAGCAGTTCCCCCGGACTAGCGGGGGAGGTC.